The entry below describes one TCR beta chain. Its antigen is not known. The PCR ran on 60 Vbeta and 13 Jbeta primers. Profiling relied on immunoSEQ multiplex PCR, and the TCRdb table lists in-frame clones only, not all of them. The sample carries approximately 110,000 clones, 70% recorded once. This record comes from a study of cytomegalovirus exposure and HLA in healthy donors. Study-level points and caveats: TRBV6-2, TRBV6-3 and some other V segments were excluded as indistinguishable.

The V gene's germline CDR1 is MGHDK and CDR2 SYGVNS. The CDR3 is made up of 12 amino acids. Germline trimming cut 6 bases from V and 6 bases from J; bases unmatched to any gene: 1. The chain joins TRBV25-1 to TRBJ2-1, with TRBD2 identical over 8 bases. Sequenced sample: PBMCs. The receptor was derived from a man aged 25-45 years in good health and CMV-seropositive. The CDR3 region is CASRTSANEQFF. The CDR3, as DNA: TGTGCCAGCAGGACTAGCGCCAATGAGCAGTTCTTC.